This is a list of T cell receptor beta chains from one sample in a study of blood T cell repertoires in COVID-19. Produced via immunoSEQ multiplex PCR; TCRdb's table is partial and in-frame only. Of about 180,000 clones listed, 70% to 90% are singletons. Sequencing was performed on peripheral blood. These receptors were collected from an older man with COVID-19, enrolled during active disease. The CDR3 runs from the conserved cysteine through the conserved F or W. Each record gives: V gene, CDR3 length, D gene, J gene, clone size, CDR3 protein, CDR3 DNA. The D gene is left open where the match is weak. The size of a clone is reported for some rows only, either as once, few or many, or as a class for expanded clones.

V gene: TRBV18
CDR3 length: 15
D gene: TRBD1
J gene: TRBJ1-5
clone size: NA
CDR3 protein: CASSMGQNSNQPQHF
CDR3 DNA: TGTGCCAGCTCTATGGGACAGAATAGCAATCAGCCCCAGCATTTT

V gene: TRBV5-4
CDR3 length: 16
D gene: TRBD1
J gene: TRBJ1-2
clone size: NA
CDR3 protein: CASSFFTGQGVYGYTF
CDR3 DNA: TGTGCCAGCAGCTTTTTCACAGGACAGGGGGTCTATGGCTACACCTTC

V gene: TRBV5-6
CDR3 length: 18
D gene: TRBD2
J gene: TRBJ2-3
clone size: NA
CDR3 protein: CASSPGGAGVNPTDTQYF
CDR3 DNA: TGTGCCAGCAGCCCCGGTGGGGCGGGGGTGAATCCCACAGATACGCAGTATTTT

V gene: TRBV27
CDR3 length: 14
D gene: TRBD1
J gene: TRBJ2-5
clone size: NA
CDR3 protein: CASSLSRQGETQYF
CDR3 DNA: TGTGCCAGCAGTTTATCGCGACAGGGAGAGACCCAGTACTTC

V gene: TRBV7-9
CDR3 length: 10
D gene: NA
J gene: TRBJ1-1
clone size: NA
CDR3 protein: CASGQGEAFF
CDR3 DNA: TGTGCCAGCGGTCAGGGGGAAGCTTTCTTT

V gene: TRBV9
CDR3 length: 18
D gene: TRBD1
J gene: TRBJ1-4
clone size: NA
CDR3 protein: CASSVKGGPGQGNEKLFF
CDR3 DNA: TGTGCCAGCAGCGTAAAGGGGGGACCGGGACAGGGGAATGAAAAACTGTTTTTT

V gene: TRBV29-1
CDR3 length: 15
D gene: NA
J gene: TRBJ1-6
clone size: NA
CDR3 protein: CSVRTASSYNSPLHF
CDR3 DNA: TGCAGCGTGAGGACAGCCAGCTCCTATAATTCACCCCTCCACTTT

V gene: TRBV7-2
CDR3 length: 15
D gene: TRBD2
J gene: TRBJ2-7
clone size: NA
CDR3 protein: CASSQSGGTQGEQYF
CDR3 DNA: TGTGCCAGCAGCCAATCGGGGGGGACGCAAGGTGAGCAGTACTTC

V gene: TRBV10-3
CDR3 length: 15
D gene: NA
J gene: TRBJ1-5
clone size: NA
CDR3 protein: CAISDGGASNQPQHF
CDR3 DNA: TGTGCCATCAGTGATGGGGGGGCGAGCAATCAGCCCCAGCATTTT

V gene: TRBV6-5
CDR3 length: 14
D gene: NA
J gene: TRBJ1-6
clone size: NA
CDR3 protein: CASSSKGVGSPLHF
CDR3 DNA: TGTGCCAGCAGTTCGAAGGGGGTAGGGTCACCCCTCCACTTT

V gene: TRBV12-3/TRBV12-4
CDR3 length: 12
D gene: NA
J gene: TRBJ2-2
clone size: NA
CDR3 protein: CASTDSTGELFF
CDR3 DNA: TGTGCCAGCACCGACAGTACCGGGGAGCTGTTTTTT

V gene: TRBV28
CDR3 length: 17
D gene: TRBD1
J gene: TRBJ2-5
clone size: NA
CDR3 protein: CASSLPTGGAIQETQYF
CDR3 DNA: TGTGCCAGCAGTTTACCGACAGGGGGCGCGATCCAAGAGACCCAGTACTTC

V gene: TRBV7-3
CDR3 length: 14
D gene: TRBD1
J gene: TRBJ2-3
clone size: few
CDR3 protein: CASSLGTGRDTQYF
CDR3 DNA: TGTGCCAGCAGCTTAGGGACAGGGAGGGATACGCAGTATTTT

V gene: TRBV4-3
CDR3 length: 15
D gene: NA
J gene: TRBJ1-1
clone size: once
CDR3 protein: CASSQDIQGNTEAFF
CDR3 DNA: TGCGCCAGCAGCCAAGACATCCAGGGGAACACTGAAGCTTTCTTT

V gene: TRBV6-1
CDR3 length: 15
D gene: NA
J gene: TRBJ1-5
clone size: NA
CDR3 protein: CASSEGGQGYQPQHF
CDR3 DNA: TGTGCCAGCAGTGAAGGGGGGCAGGGATATCAGCCCCAGCATTTT

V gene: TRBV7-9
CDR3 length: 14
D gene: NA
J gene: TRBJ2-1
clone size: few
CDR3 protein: CASSFWTEDNEQFF
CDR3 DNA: TGTGCCAGCAGCTTCTGGACAGAGGACAATGAGCAGTTCTTC

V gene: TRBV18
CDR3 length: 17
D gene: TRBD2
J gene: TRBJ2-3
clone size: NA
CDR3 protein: CASSPPLATTSTDTQYF
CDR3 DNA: TGTGCCAGCTCACCCCCACTAGCGACCACTAGCACAGATACGCAGTATTTT

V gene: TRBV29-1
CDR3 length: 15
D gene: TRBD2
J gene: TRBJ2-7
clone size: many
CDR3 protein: CSVDPRSGRAYEQYF
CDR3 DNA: TGCAGCGTTGACCCAAGGTCAGGGAGGGCCTACGAGCAGTACTTC

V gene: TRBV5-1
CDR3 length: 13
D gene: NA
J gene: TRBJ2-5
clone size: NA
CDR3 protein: CASAPRTKETQYF
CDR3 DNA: TGCGCCAGCGCCCCCAGGACTAAAGAGACCCAGTACTTC

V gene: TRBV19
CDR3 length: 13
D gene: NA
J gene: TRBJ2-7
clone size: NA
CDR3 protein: CASSAADSYEQYF
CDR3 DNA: TGTGCCAGTAGTGCCGCGGACAGCTACGAGCAGTACTTC

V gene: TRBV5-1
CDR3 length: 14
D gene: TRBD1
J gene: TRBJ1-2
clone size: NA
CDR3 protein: CASSPRTGEAGYTF
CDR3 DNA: TGCGCCAGCAGCCCCCGGACAGGGGAAGCTGGCTACACCTTC